The present TCR beta chain was sequenced within a study of CD8 T cells in Susac syndrome (dated 2019 in TCRdb). Background for the entire study: Of the Susac syndrome patients who were sequenced, more than 5 had clinically active disease and roughly eight were in clinical remission. At the time of blood withdrawal, Susac syndrome patients were either therapy-naive, taking corticosteroids (with some also receiving IVIg), or on IVIg alone. The study used repertoire sequencing to test whether antigen drove CD8+ T cell activation and differentiation in Susac syndrome. Study-level results and caveats: The number of individuals in the TCR sequencing and HLA analysis was acknowledged as relatively small. No clonal expansion was detected in the CD4+ T cell repertoire of Susac syndrome patients.

Peripheral blood CD8+ and CD4+ T cells from healthy donors, Susac syndrome patients and multiple sclerosis patients were profiled using high-throughput TCR beta sequencing. The Susac syndrome patients fulfilled recently defined diagnostic criteria for either definite or probable disease. CD8+ TEMRA cells were enriched by FACS, while bulk CD8+ and CD4+ T cells were purified by magnetic negative isolation. Blood was drawn into EDTA tubes, processed within 24 hours, and PBMCs were isolated by density gradient centrifugation. PBMCs intended for TCR sequencing were frozen in liquid nitrogen and were later thawed in a 37 degrees C water bath. The sorted or isolated CD4+, CD8+ and CD8+ TEMRA cells reached a purity of at least 90%. RNA was extracted using the RNeasy kit, and roughly 0.45 to 1 microgram was reverse transcribed with random hexamers. TCR beta CDR3 regions were amplified with the immunoSEQ multiplex PCR assay covering 54 Vbeta and 13 Jbeta segments. PCR amplification bias was corrected by using a synthetic template baseline for primer optimization and computational correction. As for how the authors treated the data: Reads were annotated to V, D and J genes per IMGT and analyzed with immunoSEQ Analyzer, keeping only productive sequences. Clonality was computed as one minus Shannon entropy normalized by log2 of the number of productive unique sequences. For each patient and control, public and private clones were evaluated within the 100 most prevalent clones. Clones were defined as Susac-specific when absent from the healthy and MS cohorts, from 1,000 to 1,100 published viral clones and from other ImmuneACCESS disease sequences. In-frame beta chains were kept once TCRdb had trimmed the public reads at Q25 with fastp and called clones with MiXCR. A single entry per CDR3 protein holds the most common genes and DNA from its merged rows. Clone size and V and J calls follow TCRdb, not the original study. Recorded for this sample are about 140,000 distinct CDR3 sequences; around 95% of them occurred a single time. Jointly, the top ten make up roughly 0.14% of the sample.

Per the germline V gene, SGHRS is the CDR1 and YFSETQ is the CDR2. The CDR3 contains 15 residues, cysteine and phenylalanine counted. CDR3 DNA is the only sequence kept; it has 45 bases, read in frame from the first base. For this chain, trimming is 0 bases at the V end and 6 bases at the J end, and the number of junction bases without a gene match is 4. Details on this clonotype: Its antigen remains unidentified. Qualities for individual bases were not recorded, and no much larger clone is one base off.

The specimen was CD4+ T cells from PBMCs. In this chain, TRBV5-1 is recombined with TRBJ1-5; TRBD1 agrees with 9 junctional bases. This receptor was taken from a human donor with Susac syndrome. The CDR3 here reads CASSLEGTGIQPQHF. The DNA reads as follows: TGCGCCAGCAGCTTGGAAGGGACAGGGATTCAGCCCCAGCATTTT.